The 24 T cell receptor beta chains given below trace back to one sample, sequenced in a study of tumor and adjacent non-tumor tissue in lung cancer (dated by TCRdb to 2016 to 2019). The receptor library was made with multiplex PCR. TCRdb shows the sequencer as Illumina HiSeq 2500. TCRbeta libraries were built by three rounds of nested PCR using primers (Table S4), following protocols modified from ARM-PCR. Through fastp at Q25 and MiXCR, TCRdb rebuilt clones from the public reads, retaining in-frame beta chains. Identical CDR3 proteins give one entry, which carries the most common genes and DNA. The sample table contains over 85,000 distinct CDR3 sequences; only one count was recorded for 84% of them. The ten largest clones capture 20% to 25% of the sample. RNA was isolated from bulk, unsorted tissue, and RNA quality was assessed with a NanoDrop ND-1000 and an Agilent 2100. Material for sequencing was lung tumor tissue. The receptor set was obtained from a man between 65 and 80 years old with non-small cell lung cancer.

V gene TRBV28 combines with J gene TRBJ1-6, with D tentatively TRBD1 (6 bases). Germline V gives CDR1 MDHEN, CDR2 SYDVKM. Trimming stripped 7 bases from V and 11 bases from J, with 12 bases between. The CDR3 sequence is 12 residues long. CDR3 loop: CASTEGDTPLHF. CDR3 DNA: TGTGCCAGCACTGAGGGGGACACACCCCTCCACTTT.

Details on this clonotype: A much larger clone differs by one base, so this may be a read error. The rearrangement uses TRBV7-9 and TRBJ2-7, with D possibly matching TRBD1 (5 bases). Trimming removed 5 bases at V and 3 bases at J, with 14 bases between. The CDR3 has 14 amino acids. Germline values: CDR1 SEHNR, CDR2 FQNEAQ (reference sequence). As DNA, the CDR3 is TGTGCCAGCAGCACTTCAGGGCACCACTACGAGCAGTACTTC. This gives the protein CASSTSGHHYEQYF. The full variable domain, rest sourced from reference TRBV7-9 and TRBJ2-7, is DTGVSQNPRHKITKRGQNVTFRCDPISEHNRLYWYRQTLGQGPEFLTYFQNEAQLEKSRLLSDRFSAERPKGSFSTLEIQRTEQGDSAMYLCASSTSGHHYEQYFGPGTRLTVT.

Turning to this clonotype: The conserved final phenylalanine or tryptophan is absent from the CDR3, which likely points to a read error. This chain links TRBV6-5 with TRBJ2-1, with a possible D match to TRBD1 (5 bases). CDR1 MNHEY and CDR2 SVGAGI come from the germline V gene. The CDR3 runs to 17 residues. This CDR3 is CASGYSGGSGISNEQFL. The CDR3 bases are TGTGCCAGCGGTTACTCGGGTGGTTCAGGGATCAGCAATGAGCAGTTCTTA.

As for this clonotype: Because the CDR3 is missing its conserved closing phenylalanine or tryptophan, this is likely a read error. The V and J genes are TRBV4-1 and TRBJ2-7, with D possibly matching TRBD2 (6 bases). The CDR3 covers 17 residues. The germline V gene encodes CDR1 MGHRA and CDR2 YSYEKL. V dropped 3 bases and J dropped 3 bases, with 21 bases sitting between them. The CDR3, as DNA: TGCGCCAGCAGCCACCGATACCCGGCGGGAAGTCGCTACGAGCAGTACATC. Amino acids: CASSHRYPAGSRYEQYI.

The rearrangement joins TRBV6-2 or TRBV6-3 to TRBJ1-1; the match to TRBD1 covers 7 bases. Trimming at V came to 9 bases and at J to 6 bases, leaving 13 bases not matched to a gene. This CDR3 region has 14 residues. Germline CDR1 and CDR2: MNHEY and SVGEGT. CDR3 bases: TGTGCCAGGAGTGACTTCCAGGGGGGGGCTGAAGCTTTCTTT. Its protein is CARSDFQGGAEAFF.

For this clonotype: This may arise from a read error, as a much more abundant clone is one base away. The rearrangement uses TRBV28 and TRBJ1-5, with D uncertain. The CDR3 sequence is 12 residues long. CDR1 and CDR2 from the germline V gene are MDHEN and SYDVKM. The CDR3 reads CATSGLNHPQHF. The CDR3 DNA reads as TGTGCCACCTCCGGGTTGAATCATCCCCAGCATTTT.

This clonotype was detected only once. This chain joins TRBV6-2 or TRBV6-3 and TRBJ2-2; maybe TRBD2 (5 bases). CDR1 and CDR2 (germline): MNHEY, SVGEGT. Trimming removed 7 bases from V and 4 bases from J, with 10 bases in between. This CDR3 contains 13 residues. The CDR3 loop reads CASITRLTGELFF. As DNA, the CDR3 is TGTGCCAGCATTACTAGACTCACCGGGGAGCTGTTTTTT.

A word on this clonotype: Germline and junction disagree at one end, which may indicate a read error. J is TRBJ2-2 and V is TRBV6-6; tentatively, D is TRBD1 (6 bases). Germline assignment: CDR1 MNHNY and CDR2 SVGAGI (reference sequence). CDR3 length equals 16 residues. The CDR3 DNA is TGTGCCAACAGTTACCGAGGGGGACGGGCCACCGGGGAGCTGTTTTTC. This gives the protein CANSYRGGRATGELFF.

The chain links TRBV7-9 to TRBJ1-2; 7 bases fit TRBD1. Per the germline V gene, CDR1 is SEHNR and CDR2 is FQNEAQ (reference sequence). The CDR3 is made up of 14 amino acids. V lost 5 bases and J lost 8; bases outside the gene matches: 11. Written as DNA, the CDR3 is TGTGCCAGCAGCATAGAGGGGGCCGTCATAGGCTACACCTTC. This sequence encodes CASSIEGAVIGYTF.

V and J are TRBV21-1 and TRBJ2-3; the DNA was not used to check the table's D call, TRBD1. TRBV21-1 counts as a pseudogene. The CDR3 loop spans 19 amino acids. CDR3 DNA sequence: TGTGCCAGCAGCAAAGAAAGTGGGGCCGGGGAGAACAACAGAGATACGCAGTATTTT. Its translation: CASSKESGAGENNRDTQYF.

The rearrangement uses TRBV19 and TRBJ1-5; D unclear. V was cut by 7 bases and J by 2 bases, with 15 bases left in between. The CDR3 runs 15 residues. Germline values: CDR1 LNHDA, CDR2 SQIVND (reference sequence). CDR3 sequence reads: CASNLERRGNQPQHF. CDR3 in DNA: TGTGCCAGTAACCTGGAGCGGAGGGGCAATCAGCCCCAGCATTTT.

To note about this clonotype: As the CDR3 is not closed by the conserved phenylalanine or tryptophan, this likely results from a read error. The rearrangement links TRBV13 to TRBJ2-7, with 7 positions matching TRBD2. The CDR3 covers 13 residues. V lost 8 bases, J lost 7 bases, and 11 bases stayed unmatched. CDR1 is PRHDT and CDR2 is FYEKMQ in the germline V gene (reference sequence). The CDR3 DNA sequence: TGTGCCAGCCGCCTACTAAAACTAGCGGAGCAGTACATC. It yields the protein CASRLLKLAEQYI.

This clonotype was found a few times. At one of its ends the junction is not consistent with the germline gene, which may arise from a read error. J is TRBJ2-3 and V is TRBV29-1; 9 bases map to TRBD1. The CDR3 extends over 17 amino acids. CDR1 is SQVTM and CDR2 is ANQGSEA in the germline V gene. The chain's CDR3 is CSLLPYVTGGDTDKQYF. In nucleotides, the CDR3 is TGTAGCTTACTCCCATATGTGACAGGGGGAGACACAGATAAGCAGTATTTT.

The rearrangement uses TRBV7-8 and TRBJ2-7; D is perhaps TRBD2 (5 bases). V lost 8 bases and J 3 bases, leaving 20 bases between the germline ends. The CDR3 is made up of 15 amino acids. Germline assignment: CDR1 SGHVS and CDR2 FQNEAQ. In DNA form, the CDR3 reads TGTGCCAGCGTATCCGAGATTAGCGTCATCTACGAGCAGTACTTC. It codes for CASVSEISVIYEQYF.

Concerning this clonotype: One end of the junction varies from germline; a read error may be responsible. CDR3 bases: TGTGCCACCAGTTATTTTGCTAGCGGGAGGGTCGGAACCGGGGAGTTGTTTTTT. Its protein product is CATSYFASGRVGTGELFF. The V and J genes are TRBV6-2 or TRBV6-3 and TRBJ2-2, with TRBD2 matching over 12 bases. Germline lookup yields CDR1 MNHEY and CDR2 SVGEGT. CDR3 length equals 18 residues.

The V and J genes are TRBV29-1 and TRBJ2-1, with 7 bases lining up with TRBD2. The germline CDR1 and CDR2 sequences are SQVTM and ANQGSEA. CDR3 length: 15 residues. The trim removed 5 bases at V and 5 bases at J, leaving 12 bases unmatched. The DNA for the CDR3 is TGCAGCGTTCGCGTTGGGGCGGGAGTGGACAATGAGCAGTTCTTC. This sequence encodes CSVRVGAGVDNEQFF.

Regarding this clonotype: It may be a read error: a sequence one base away is much more abundant. The rearrangement links TRBV20-1 to TRBJ2-5; D remains ambiguous. The CDR3 runs 8 residues. Germline CDR1 DFQATT, CDR2 SNEGSKA (reference sequence). CDR3 loop: CSDRGNIF. The CDR3 nucleotides read TGCAGTGATAGAGGCAATATCTTC.

A remark on this clonotype: Sequence at one end of the junction differs from germline and may be a read error. V and J are TRBV29-1 and TRBJ2-7, with TRBD1 matching 9 bases. This CDR3 spans 16 amino acids. Germline V gene sequence: CDR1 SQVTM, CDR2 ANQGSEA. The CDR3 reads CSLEVILTGGSYEQYF. The CDR3 DNA reads as TGCAGCCTTGAAGTGATCCTGACAGGGGGCTCCTACGAGCAGTACTTC.

Note on this clonotype: A junction boundary mismatches the germline segment, possibly from a read error. This chain joins TRBV29-1 and TRBJ1-1; D unresolved. The length of the CDR3 is 13 residues. The germline V gene has CDR1 SQVTM and CDR2 ANQGSEA. The DNA for the CDR3 is TGCAGCGATGAGAGGGATTCCAACACCGAAGCTTTCTTT. Protein product: CSDERDSNTEAFF.

This clonotype has a single count. Germline is not matched at one junction end, which may reflect a read error. This chain connects TRBV27 to TRBJ2-7; 7 bases fit TRBD2. CDR1 is MNHEY and CDR2 is SMNVEV in the germline V gene (reference sequence). There are 15 residues in the CDR3. CDR3 residues: CASRVYAGAAYEHCF. The CDR3 bases are TGTGCAAGCAGAGTATATGCGGGAGCAGCATACGAGCACTGCTTC.

As concerns this clonotype: One junction end disagrees with the germline gene, perhaps due to a read error. This chain links TRBV6-2 or TRBV6-3 with TRBJ2-3; no clear D. CDR1 is MNHEY and CDR2 is SVGEGT in the germline V gene. CDR3 length equals 15 residues. The CDR3 here is CASSYTRRSSYTQYF. Here the CDR3 DNA reads TGTGCCAGCAGTTACACTCGAAGGAGTTCATATACGCAGTATTTC.

Comment on this clonotype: One end of the junction fails to match germline, which may point to a read error. V gene TRBV5-1 combines with J gene TRBJ2-5; D might be TRBD1 or TRBD2, each matching 5 bases. This CDR3 spans 16 amino acids. The V gene's germline CDR1 is SGHRS and CDR2 YFSETQ. The CDR3 coding sequence is TGCGCCAGCAGCAGCCGGGACGGACGCTCCCTAGAGACCCAGCACTTC. Translation: CASSSRDGRSLETQHF. Complete variable domain (other parts from reference TRBV5-1 and TRBJ2-5): KAGVTQTPRYLIKTRGQQVTLSCSPISGHRSVSWYQQTPGQGLQFLFEYFSETQRNKGNFPGRFSGRQFSNSRSEMNVSTLELGDSALYLCASSSRDGRSLETQHFGPGTRLLVL.

A note on this clonotype: A much larger clone differs by one base, so this may be a read error. The rearrangement links TRBV7-9 to TRBJ2-1, with 7 bases that match TRBD1. Germline CDR1 is SEHNR and CDR2 is FQNEAQ (reference sequence). The CDR3 runs to 14 residues. As DNA, the CDR3 is TGTGCCGGCAGCATCGGGACAGTATACAATGAGCAGTTCTTC. The encoded protein is CAGSIGTVYNEQFF.

This clonotype occurred a few times. The junction differs from germline at one of its ends, possibly a read error. Here the CDR3 reads CASSCPMTVGHQNTQYF. CDR3 nucleotides: TGTGCCAGCAGTTGTCCGATGACAGTAGGCCACCAGAATACACAGTATTTT. The chain is built from TRBV6-2 or TRBV6-3 and TRBJ2-3, with D perhaps TRBD1 (5 bases). Germline values: CDR1 MNHEY, CDR2 SVGEGT. This CDR3 contains 17 residues.